One sample yielded the 29 T cell receptor beta chains listed below, sequenced in a study of blood T cells in healthy people across ages (dated by TCRdb to about 2015). Library construction relied on 5' RACE. For sequencing, an Illumina HiSeq 2500 was employed. A second PCR of about 6 to 11 cycles was performed with a sample-barcoded 5' primer and a J-beta primer mix. TCRdb reran the public reads through fastp at Q25 and MiXCR, keeping productive beta chains. Each CDR3 protein appears once, grouped with its most common genes and DNA. This sample is represented by about 640,000 distinct CDR3 sequences; approximately 59% of them were singletons. The ten largest clones capture over 35% of the sample. The sample was blood. These receptors were collected from a man aged 55-75 years in good health.

Only a few counts were recorded for this clonotype. The chain links TRBV28 to TRBJ2-4; no definite D call. CDR1 is MDHEN, CDR2 SYDVKM, per germline. Trimming took off 5 bases at V and 2 bases at J, with 4 bases between the two ends. The length of the CDR3 is 12 residues. This chain's CDR3 is CASSLSKNIQYF. DNA of the CDR3: TGTGCCAGCAGTCTGTCCAAAAACATTCAGTACTTC.

The rearrangement uses TRBV7-6 and TRBJ1-2, with no clear D. Germline V CDR1 and CDR2: SGHVS, FNYEAQ. V was cut by 5 bases and J by 6 bases, with 13 bases left in between. This CDR3 is 13 amino acids long. This CDR3 is CASSLQGRDGYTF. The CDR3 nucleotides are TGTGCCAGCAGCCTTCAAGGGCGTGATGGCTACACCTTC.

This rearrangement joins TRBV29-1 to TRBJ2-5; a weak D match, TRBD2 (6 bases). The CDR3 length is 15 residues. V gave up 6 bases and J gave up 0 bases, with 17 bases separating them. Germline values: CDR1 SQVTM, CDR2 ANQGSEA. The CDR3 is CSVPRSRDYQETQYF. CDR3 DNA sequence: TGCAGCGTCCCACGAAGCCGGGACTACCAAGAGACCCAGTACTTC. The entire variable domain, with the rest obtained from reference TRBV29-1 and TRBJ2-5, is as follows: SAVISQKPSRDICQRGTSLTIQCQVDSQVTMMFWYRQQPGQSLTLIATANQGSEATYESGFVIDKFPISRPNLTFSTLTVSNMSPEDSSIYLCSVPRSRDYQETQYFGPGTRLLVL.

The rearrangement uses TRBV28 and TRBJ1-4; a weak D match, TRBD1 (5 bases). Per the germline V gene, CDR1 is MDHEN and CDR2 is SYDVKM. The CDR3 length is 15 residues. The V end lost 5 bases, the J end lost 4 bases, and 14 bases lay between the germline ends. In nucleotides, the CDR3 is TGTGCCAGCAGTCCCTCGGGACGGGGTAATGAAAAACTGTTTTTT. This translates into CASSPSGRGNEKLFF.

Only a few counts were recorded for this clonotype. The V gene is TRBV9, the J gene TRBJ2-7, with D perhaps matching TRBD1 (6 bases). This CDR3 has 16 residues. Deletions cut 0 bases from V and 0 bases from J, with 13 bases between. Germline CDR1 and CDR2: SGDLS and YYNGEE. The CDR3 loop is CASSVGGTMSSYEQYF. DNA for the CDR3: TGTGCCAGCAGCGTAGGGGGGACAATGAGCTCCTACGAGCAGTACTTC.

The genes are TRBV28 and TRBJ1-1, with D perhaps TRBD1 (6 bases). This CDR3 is 14 amino acids long. Deletions cut 7 bases from V and 1 base from J, with 13 bases between. Germline V gene sequence: CDR1 MDHEN, CDR2 SYDVKM. CDR3 sequence: CASTAGHTNTEAFF. CDR3 in DNA: TGTGCCAGCACCGCGGGACACACGAACACTGAAGCTTTCTTT.

This chain links TRBV10-3 with TRBJ2-7, with 8 bases identical to TRBD1. Per germline, CDR1 ENHRY and CDR2 SYGVKD. This CDR3 has 15 residues. The V and J ends lost 4 bases and 2 bases, in that order; junction bases with no gene match: 7. The CDR3 loop is CAISVLTGGAYEQYF. The CDR3 DNA follows: TGTGCCATCAGTGTCCTTACAGGGGGTGCCTACGAGCAGTACTTC.

This clonotype was seen a single time. V and J are TRBV15 and TRBJ2-5; D possibly corresponds to TRBD2 (5 bases). Trimming took off 0 bases at V and 1 base at J, with 6 bases between the two ends. The germline V gene encodes CDR1 LNHNV and CDR2 YYDKDF (reference sequence). The CDR3 covers 14 residues. CDR3 loop: CATSRERVQETQYF. For the CDR3, the DNA is TGTGCCACCAGCAGAGAGAGGGTCCAAGAGACCCAGTACTTC.

This chain joins TRBV12-3 or TRBV12-4 and TRBJ1-5; tentative D call: TRBD1 (5 bases). The CDR3 totals 13 residues. The V and J ends lost 6 bases and 1 base respectively, with 7 bases between them. The CDR3 DNA reads TGTGCCAGCAGGGGGGACAGCAATCAGCCCCAGCATTTT. This encodes CASRGDSNQPQHF.

This chain links TRBV7-9 with TRBJ2-1; D is unresolved. The CDR3 spans 15 residues. CDR1 is SEHNR and CDR2 is FQNEAQ in the germline V gene (reference sequence). The germline V and J ends were trimmed by 2 bases and 6 bases, with 14 bases remaining between them. In DNA form, the CDR3 reads TGTGCCAGCAGCTTAAGTCCGGCCACAACCAATGAGCAGTTCTTC. Translation: CASSLSPATTNEQFF. Looking up the rest from reference TRBV7-9 and TRBJ2-1 gives the full variable domain: DTGVSQNPRHKITKRGQNVTFRCDPISEHNRLYWYRQTLGQGPEFLTYFQNEAQLEKSRLLSDRFSAERPKGSFSTLEIQRTEQGDSAMYLCASSLSPATTNEQFFGPGTRLTVL.

The chain uses TRBV2 and TRBJ2-1; 10 positions agree with TRBD2. The CDR3 runs 15 residues. CDR1 SNHLY and CDR2 FYNNEI come from the germline V gene. V lost 7 bases to trimming and J lost 6 bases; unmatched junction nucleotides: 9. CDR3 in DNA: TGTGCCAGCACCCAGGGAGCGGGGGGGCTCAATGAGCAGTTCTTC. Its translation is CASTQGAGGLNEQFF.

This clonotype showed up just a few times. This sequence joins TRBV2 and TRBJ2-4; TRBD2 matches 8 bases. The ends lost 8 bases at V and 3 bases at J; junction bases unmatched: 6. Germline V gene data show CDR1 as SNHLY and CDR2 as FYNNEI. The CDR3 totals 14 residues. The CDR3 nucleotides are TGTGCCAGCGACAGCGGGGGACACAAAAACATTCAGTACTTC. Encoded protein: CASDSGGHKNIQYF.

The gene calls are TRBV6-6 and TRBJ2-6, with D hard to call. The V gene lost 2 bases and the J gene lost 0 bases, with 11 bases spanning the gap. Germline lookup yields CDR1 MNHNY and CDR2 SVGAGI (reference sequence). CDR3 length: 17 residues. The CDR3, as DNA: TGTGCCAGCAGTTACCCGGGCTCAAGCTCTGGGGCCAACGTCCTGACTTTC. Protein sequence: CASSYPGSSSGANVLTF.

This chain uses TRBV6-1 with TRBJ2-1, with D perhaps TRBD2 (6 bases). The V gene lost 6 bases and the J gene lost 8 bases, with 14 bases spanning the gap. This CDR3 has 13 amino acids. From germline, CDR1 is MNHNS and CDR2 SASEGT. CDR3 amino acids: CASRISGVHEQFF. CDR3 nucleotide sequence: TGTGCCAGCAGGATTAGCGGTGTCCATGAGCAGTTCTTC.

This rearrangement joins TRBV5-1 to TRBJ2-5; possibly TRBD1 or TRBD2 for D (6 bases each). The DNA matches TRBJ2-7 better at its end, which makes the J call doubtful. In germline, CDR1 is SGHRS, CDR2 YFSETQ. The CDR3 is 15 residues long. The CDR3 protein is CASSLFPTGRNEQYF. Here the CDR3 DNA reads TGCGCCAGCAGCTTGTTCCCCACAGGGAGGAACGAGCAGTACTTC.

The chain carries TRBV29-1 and TRBJ2-5, with D unclear. CDR3 length: 11 residues. Trimming left V 5 bases short and J 4 bases short, with 8 bases between. Germline CDR1 reads SQVTM; CDR2 reads ANQGSEA. For the CDR3, the DNA is TGCAGCGTTCGTGGGTCAGAGACCCAGTACTTC. Its translation: CSVRGSETQYF.

The chain carries TRBV5-1 and TRBJ1-1; unclear D gene. Germline-derived CDR1 and CDR2 are SGHRS and YFSETQ. The CDR3 runs to 14 residues. Between the trimmed V and J ends, which lost 0 bases and 4 bases, there was a span of 10 bases. This CDR3 reads CASSLELGSTEAFF. CDR3 nucleotide sequence: TGCGCCAGCAGCTTGGAATTGGGGAGCACTGAAGCTTTCTTT.

V usage is TRBV10-1 and J usage is TRBJ2-5, with 8 positions matching TRBD2. The closer fit of TRBJ2-7 to the DNA end suggests the J call may be wrong. This CDR3 comprises 16 residues. Germline CDR1 and CDR2: WNHNN and SYGVQD (reference sequence). The CDR3 DNA is TGCGCCAGCAGTGAGTGGCGGGGGGTTTCGTCCGGCGAGCAGTACTTC. This sequence encodes CASSEWRGVSSGEQYF.

The J gene is TRBJ2-5, the V gene TRBV24-1; 7 bases map to TRBD2. The germline V gene encodes CDR1 KGHDR and CDR2 SFDVKD. The CDR3 length is 13 residues. The ends lost 5 bases at V and 11 bases at J; junction bases unmatched: 10. The CDR3 loop is CATSGPGGREQYF. The CDR3 DNA is TGTGCCACCAGTGGGCCGGGGGGACGAGAGCAGTACTTC.

This clonotype has a handful of counts. The chain links TRBV7-2 to TRBJ1-4; D possibly corresponds to TRBD1 (5 bases). Between the trimmed V and J ends, which lost 5 bases and 8 bases, there was a span of 15 bases. This CDR3 region has 14 residues. The germline V gene has CDR1 SGHTA and CDR2 FQGNSA. CDR3 coding DNA: TGTGCCAGCAGCCGGGGCAGAGTAGGCGAAAAACTGTTTTTT. It translates to CASSRGRVGEKLFF.

The table lists this clonotype with a few counts. The rearrangement uses TRBV7-2 and TRBJ2-1; D tentatively reads TRBD1 or TRBD2 (5 bases each). This CDR3 contains 15 residues. V lost 2 bases and J lost 7, with 15 bases in between. Germline lookup yields CDR1 SGHTA and CDR2 FQGNSA. The CDR3 DNA reads as TGTGCCAGCAGCTTATCGATCAGGGACGGGAATGAGCAGTTCTTC. Translating it yields CASSLSIRDGNEQFF.

This chain connects TRBV20-1 to TRBJ1-1; D perhaps matches TRBD1 (5 bases). Trimming shortened V by 7 bases and J by 8 bases, and 23 bases separated the two germline ends. CDR1 DFQATT and CDR2 SNEGSKA come from the germline V gene (reference sequence). The CDR3 has 14 amino acids. CDR3 in DNA: TGCAGTGACCTAATTGGACACAGCGTGGAGGAAGCTTTCTTT. Translated: CSDLIGHSVEEAFF.

This clonotype was counted ten times or more. Sequence at one end of the junction differs from germline and may be a read error. The chain joins TRBV5-1 to TRBJ2-5; D gene unclear. The germline V gene encodes CDR1 SGHRS and CDR2 YFSETQ. This CDR3 contains 14 residues. CDR3 bases: TGTGCCAGCAGCTTGGGGTCCCTCCAAGAGACCCAGTACTTC. This gives the protein CASSLGSLQETQYF.

This clonotype occurred a few times. This rearrangement joins TRBV20-1 to TRBJ2-1; the D gene could be TRBD1 or TRBD2 (5 bases each). Germline CDR1 DFQATT, CDR2 SNEGSKA (reference sequence). V gave up 0 bases and J gave up 0 bases, with 12 bases separating them. This CDR3 comprises 16 residues. CDR3 nucleotides: TGCAGTGCTAGAGATGGGGCGGGTAGCTCCTACAATGAGCAGTTCTTC. Translating it yields CSARDGAGSSYNEQFF.

The CDR3 protein is CASRRGPNTDTQYF. The CDR3 DNA reads as TGTGCCAGCAGGCGGGGGCCCAACACAGATACGCAGTATTTT. The chain links TRBV6-5 to TRBJ2-3, with D perhaps matching TRBD2 (7 bases). In germline, CDR1 is MNHEY, CDR2 SVGAGI. Trimming took 6 bases from V and 2 from J, leaving 12 bases between them. CDR3 length equals 14 residues.

The chain uses TRBV5-1 and TRBJ1-4, with D maybe TRBD1 (5 bases). V lost 0 bases, J lost 3 bases, and 9 bases lay in between. The CDR3 loop spans 15 amino acids. Germline values: CDR1 SGHRS, CDR2 YFSETQ. DNA for the CDR3: TGCGCCAGCAGCTTGGCCGAAGGGGCTAATGAAAAACTGTTTTTT. It is translated as CASSLAEGANEKLFF.

This clonotype has ten or more counts. This chain connects TRBV20-1 to TRBJ1-1, with TRBD1 as a possible D gene (6 bases). V was clipped by 3 bases and J by 5 bases, with 13 bases between them. This CDR3 contains 13 residues. The germline V gene encodes CDR1 DFQATT and CDR2 SNEGSKA (reference sequence). In DNA form, the CDR3 reads TGCAGTGCTAGGCCGGGGGCGTCGACTGAAGCTTTCTTT. Translated, it gives CSARPGASTEAFF.

V gene TRBV6-6 combines with J gene TRBJ2-5, with D possibly being TRBD2 (5 bases). CDR1 and CDR2 (germline): MNHNY, SVGAGI (reference sequence). The ends were cut back, 3 bases at V and 4 bases at J, with 9 bases in the middle. CDR3 length: 13 residues. Here the CDR3 DNA reads TGTGCCAGCAGTTATCGGACTTCAGAGACCCAGTACTTC. Amino acid sequence: CASSYRTSETQYF.

The CDR3 region has the DNA TGCAGCGTTGATTCGGGGCGGGGGGTCTACAATGAGCAGTACTTC. It codes for CSVDSGRGVYNEQYF. The genes are TRBV29-1 and TRBJ2-1; 8 bases line up with TRBD2. The J call may not be correct, given that the DNA end is closer to TRBJ2-7. This CDR3 comprises 15 residues. From germline, CDR1 is SQVTM and CDR2 ANQGSEA.